One TCR beta chain is described in this entry. The specificity of this receptor is unknown. No qualities accompany the bases; no much larger clone lies one base away. The intended sense of this specimen's treatment or condition label: over 15 received Ad26.COV2.S at low or high dose, single or two shots; about 5 received placebo; per-sample allocation not given. Repertoires of vaccine and placebo recipients were sequenced from samples collected on day 63 after the first injection. Between 29 July and 7 August 2020, Cohort 1b enrolled about 27 adults aged 18-55 years at one site in Boston, USA. As a vaccine, Ad26.COV2.S was a replication-incompetent adenovirus type 26 vector that expressed a prefusion-stabilized SARS-CoV-2 spike protein derived from the original Wuhan strain. This record comes from a study of Ad26.COV2.S vaccination and SARS-CoV-2 variants (dated by TCRdb to the early 2020s). For context, the study as a whole: Vaccine-arm donors came from COV1001, a multicentre, randomized, double-blind, placebo-controlled phase I-IIa trial of Ad26.COV2.S in healthy adults. Trial participants were randomized into five groups of five, in which low-dose or high-dose Ad26.COV2.S was given once or twice, or placebo was given on both occasions. A total of approximately 30 samples were included in the TCR-sequenced set, comprising roughly 20 Ad26.COV2.S vaccine recipients, 5 placebo recipients and 8 SARS-CoV-2 convalescent individuals. Investigators remained blinded to trial group allocation during experiments and outcome assessment. Sequencing of the TCRbeta repertoire served to evaluate the specificity and breadth of SARS-CoV-2-reactive T cell receptors following Ad26.COV2.S vaccination. Ad26.COV2.S was given intramuscularly at 5x10^10 or 1x10^11 viral particles, as a single shot or as two shots 56 days apart.

The immunoSEQ Assay was the method used to sequence TCRbeta CDR3 regions. After extraction, genomic DNA underwent amplification by bias-controlled multiplex PCR, followed by high-throughput sequencing. As for the original processing: To quantify the absolute abundance of every unique TCRbeta CDR3 region, sequences were collapsed and filtered. T cell fraction was estimated by normalization of TCRbeta template counts to usable DNA, with usable DNA being measured through amplification of reference genes present in all nucleated cells. Repertoire TCRs were annotated as SARS-CoV-2-specific by exact matching of V gene, CDR3 amino acid sequence and J gene to a known reactive TCR set. The reference SARS-CoV-2 TCR set was obtained from MIRA and was filtered for enrichment in COVID-19-positive ImmuneCODE repertoires, whereby public or cross-reactive TCRs were removed. Using the MIRA antigens, annotated TCRs were further analysed by specific ORF or by position within an ORF. Breadth was defined as the number of annotated unique rearrangements divided by the total number of unique productive rearrangements, and depth was defined as the summed frequency of the annotated unique rearrangements. TCR breadth was compared between groups using two-sided Wilcoxon rank-sum tests. The clones in this table, taken by TCRdb from immuneACCESS, are in-frame only. Not every clone is retained; where verified, under half of the shortfall comes from an unresolved V gene, and the cause of the rest is unknown. D and trimming were read from the DNA, whereas the V and J calls and clone size are those reported in that table. The sample table shows under 300,000 clones, and about 83% are seen once. The ten largest make up less than 3.5% of the sample.

General study outcomes and caveats: According to the authors, total T cell responses may have been underestimated by the TCR breadth and depth analyses. Comparing responses between vaccine doses or regimens was not something the study was powered to do. Vaccine and placebo recipients had similar non-spike TCR breadth, a finding consistent with the vaccine containing only spike. After vaccination, spike-specific CD8+ and CD4+ T cell responses were reported to show substantial breadth. Compared with placebo recipients, Ad26.COV2.S recipients showed higher spike-specific TCR breadth (P = 0.0014).

This receptor was taken from a person aged 18-65 years who received the Ad26.COV2.S COVID-19 vaccine or a placebo. Sequenced here: peripheral blood, sampled in a trial of Ad26.COV2.S vaccine versus placebo.

The sequence in DNA is TGTGCCAGCAGCAACAGGGATCGTCAGCCCCAGCATTTT. The encoded protein is CASSNRDRQPQHF. Recombination joined TRBV6-5 with TRBJ1-5; the D gene is perhaps TRBD1, on 6 matching bases. At the junction V is shortened by 6 bases and J by 6 bases, with 12 bases in between. The CDR3 holds 13 amino acids from the cysteine to the phenylalanine. Left in the record is the CDR3 DNA by itself, 39 bases read in frame from the first base. The CDR1 and CDR2 encoded by the germline V gene are MNHEY and SVGAGI.